These T cell receptor beta chains were read from a single sample in a study of human T cells and chemical hapten exposure. TCRdb re-analysed the RACE reads in MiXCR, keeping a single row per CDR3 protein. Among over 60,000 distinct CDR3 sequences listed, over 9% were seen once. This specimen was whole blood, taken in connection with sensitization to the hapten diphenylcyclopropenone (DPC). These TCRs come from a woman aged 45-65 years with alopecia areata. Some clones in this sample may be carry-over from other donors' samples. Each CDR3 is given without its conserved first and last residue.

J gene | V gene | CDR3 protein
TRBJ2-5 | TRBV27 | ASSSSRQETVY
TRBJ1-1 | TRBV5-4 | ASSPGPGNTEAF
TRBJ1-5 | TRBV6-6 | ASRRTELEPQH
TRBJ1-5 | TRBV7-2 | ASAQGTVEPQH
TRBJ2-1 | TRBV19 | ASSIDPQASGRAYNEQF
TRBJ1-1 | TRBV12-3/TRBV12-4 | ASSVGPGTF
TRBJ2-2 | TRBV18 | ASSSIVVSHTGELF
TRBJ2-3 | TRBV29-1 | SVAFTSGSTDTQY
TRBJ2-6 | TRBV29-1 | SVRPGANVLT
TRBJ1-5 | TRBV30 | AWSTQGGQPQH
TRBJ2-1 | TRBV20-1 | SAIGPSGYNEQF
TRBJ1-1 | TRBV18 | ASSPRAGILQNTEAF
TRBJ1-1 | TRBV10-3 | AISEAGTLLTEAF
TRBJ2-3 | TRBV29-1 | SVEVAGTDTQY
TRBJ2-1 | TRBV12-3/TRBV12-4 | ASTLKADEQF
TRBJ2-3 | TRBV5-1 | ASSFPGADTQY
TRBJ2-2 | TRBV7-3 | ASSLRQGAGELF
TRBJ2-1 | TRBV21-1 | ASSKDSLAGEYNEQF
TRBJ1-4 | TRBV3-1 | ASSQRGPDEKLF
TRBJ2-7 | TRBV7-9 | ASSVLA
TRBJ2-7 | TRBV5-5 | ASSLGATTDSYEQY
TRBJ2-7 | TRBV20-1 | SAAPLREQY
TRBJ2-5 | TRBV29-1 | SVGPGLRRETQY
TRBJ1-3 | TRBV20-1 | SALDGSGNTIY
TRBJ2-1 | TRBV11-2 | ASSLRTGGREQF
TRBJ2-1 | TRBV7-9 | ASSRTSGSNEQF
TRBJ2-6 | TRBV7-6 | ASSLAGWSFSGANVLT
TRBJ2-7 | TRBV5-1 | ASSISGTTFYEQY
TRBJ1-1 | TRBV12-3/TRBV12-4 | ASSWTGNTEAF
TRBJ1-5 | TRBV5-1 | ASTRNQPQH
TRBJ2-7 | TRBV6-5 | ASSYSRDPIYEQY
TRBJ1-5 | TRBV29-1 | SVANGGNQPQH
TRBJ1-2 | TRBV3-1 | ASSQRTGQGYGYT
TRBJ2-2 | TRBV19 | ASSYAGELF
TRBJ2-1 | TRBV29-1 | SVDRRNEQF
TRBJ2-5 | TRBV2 | ASRGELQETQY
TRBJ1-1 | TRBV18 | ASSPQSGFEFSNTEAF
TRBJ2-1 | TRBV29-1 | SVVRGQHYNEQF
TRBJ2-5 | TRBV11-3 | ASSFDRTQETQY
TRBJ2-1 | TRBV2 | ASIGRGHNEQF
TRBJ1-1 | TRBV7-6 | ASSLAQGAEAF
TRBJ2-7 | TRBV30 | AWTPDRDYYEQY
TRBJ2-1 | TRBV7-9 | ASSRRDRGNEQF
TRBJ1-1 | TRBV18 | ASSPLRGTEAF
TRBJ2-3 | TRBV20-1 | SLTRGTQY
TRBJ2-3 | TRBV11-2 | ASSHDLLDTQY
TRBJ2-7 | TRBV7-3 | ASSGSGSYEQY
TRBJ2-1 | TRBV28 | ASRPGQAYNEQF
TRBJ1-4 | TRBV20-1 | SARNGKLF
TRBJ1-4 | TRBV29-1 | SVEWPWTENEKLF
TRBJ2-1 | TRBV7-3 | ASSKPGTSLNEQF